This section outlines one T cell receptor beta chain sequence together with its context. This entry is derived from a study of OX40 agonist ivuxolimab in advanced cancers. Repertoires were generated with immunoSEQ multiplex PCR, while TCRdb's copy carries only in-frame clones and drops some. This sample yields under 100,000 clones, of which about 85% are seen a single time; 2% to 3% belongs to the top ten. The TCR was taken from an adult with an advanced solid tumor such as melanoma, head and neck, liver or kidney cancer. Sequenced here: CD4+ or CD8+ T cells sorted from blood, sampled in a trial of the OX40 agonist ivuxolimab.

The CDR3 reads CASTSSTAATNEKLFF. Here the CDR3 DNA reads TGTGCCAGCACCTCATCGACAGCTGCAACTAATGAAAAACTGTTTTTT. J is TRBJ1-4 and V is TRBV6-6; D might be TRBD1 (5 bases). Trimming shortened V by 7 bases and J by 0 bases, and 15 bases separated the two germline ends. CDR1 MNHNY and CDR2 SVGAGI come from the germline V gene (reference sequence). The CDR3 runs 16 residues.